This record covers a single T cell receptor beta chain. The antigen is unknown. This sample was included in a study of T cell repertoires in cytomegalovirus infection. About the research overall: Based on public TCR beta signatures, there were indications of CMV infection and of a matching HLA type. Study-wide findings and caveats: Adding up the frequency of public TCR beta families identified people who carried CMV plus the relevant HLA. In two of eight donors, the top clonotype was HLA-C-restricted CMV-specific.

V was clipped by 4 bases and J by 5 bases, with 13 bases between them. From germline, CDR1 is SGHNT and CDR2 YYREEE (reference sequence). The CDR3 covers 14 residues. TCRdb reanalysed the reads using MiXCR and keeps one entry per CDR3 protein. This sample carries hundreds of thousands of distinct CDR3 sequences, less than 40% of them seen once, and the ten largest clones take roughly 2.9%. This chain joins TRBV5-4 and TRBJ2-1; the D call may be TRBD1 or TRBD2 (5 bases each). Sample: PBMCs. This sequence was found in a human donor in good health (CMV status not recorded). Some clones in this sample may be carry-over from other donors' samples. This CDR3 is CASSLRGGNNEQFF. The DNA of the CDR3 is TGTGCCAGCAGCCTCCGGGGCGGAAACAATGAGCAGTTCTTC.